The 19 T cell receptor beta chains below come from one sample, sequenced in a study of cytomegalovirus exposure and HLA in healthy donors. The data were produced by immunoSEQ multiplex PCR, yet TCRdb's version contains in-frame clones alone and is incomplete. The sample lists 170,000 or so clones, 65% to 85% occurring once. The sequenced sample was PBMCs. These receptors came from a woman aged 18-29 years in good health and CMV-seropositive.

This clone has only one observation. The rearrangement links TRBV6-4 to TRBJ1-2, with 7 nucleotides matching TRBD1. Germline assignment: CDR1 MRHNA and CDR2 SNTAGT. The J segment lost 0 bases and the V segment lost 6 bases, leaving 4 bases of the junction unmatched. This CDR3 has 14 amino acids. DNA of the CDR3: TGTGCCAGCAGCCCGGACAGGTCTAACTATGGCTACACCTTC. Translating gives CASSPDRSNYGYTF.

The table lists this clone with a count of one. The V and J genes are TRBV5-6 and TRBJ1-1, with D possibly being TRBD1 (5 bases). V dropped 2 bases and J dropped 4 bases, with 12 bases sitting between them. The CDR3 is made up of 14 amino acids. Germline V gene lookup returns CDR1 SGHDT and CDR2 YYEEEE. CDR3 amino acids: CASSLITGGTEAFF. Written as DNA, the CDR3 is TGTGCCAGCAGCTTAATTACGGGGGGCACTGAAGCTTTCTTT.

V gene TRBV5-5 combines with J gene TRBJ1-2; D perhaps matches TRBD1 (6 bases). The V end was cut by 2 bases, the J end by 8 bases, with 16 bases between. CDR3 length: 14 amino acids. Germline loops: CDR1 SGHKS, CDR2 YYEKEE (reference sequence). CDR3 coding DNA: TGTGCCAGCAGCTTTTGGGGCGGGGGCGGAGGCTACACCTTC. Its translation is CASSFWGGGGGYTF.

The V call is TRBV7-9, the J call TRBJ1-3, with D hard to call. This CDR3 region has 17 residues. Trimming left V 1 base short and J 1 base short, with 14 bases between. CDR1 is SEHNR, CDR2 FQNEAQ, per germline (reference sequence). CDR3 nucleotides: TGTGCCAGCAGCTTAGTTTCCGGGAGGGATTCTGGAAACACCATATATTTT. Amino acid sequence: CASSLVSGRDSGNTIYF. The variable domain in full, completed from reference TRBV7-9 and TRBJ1-3, reads DTGVSQNPRHKITKRGQNVTFRCDPISEHNRLYWYRQTLGQGPEFLTYFQNEAQLEKSRLLSDRFSAERPKGSFSTLEIQRTEQGDSAMYLCASSLVSGRDSGNTIYFGEGSWLTVV.

The CDR3 sequence is CASIAGTDTQYF. The CDR3, as DNA: TGTGCCAGCATCGCGGGGACAGATACGCAGTATTTT. V and J are TRBV2 and TRBJ2-3; D is perhaps TRBD2 (6 bases). Germline V gene lookup returns CDR1 SNHLY and CDR2 FYNNEI. This CDR3 contains 12 residues. V was cut by 7 bases and J by 3 bases, with 8 bases left in between.

The rearrangement joins TRBV6-1 to TRBJ2-7; no reliable D call. V gave up 8 bases and J gave up 3 bases, with 11 bases separating them. Germline CDR1 and CDR2: MNHNS and SASEGT. The CDR3 covers 12 residues. CDR3 region: CASSRQNYEQYF. CDR3 sequence (DNA): TGTGCCAGCTCCAGACAAAACTACGAGCAGTACTTC.

V is TRBV7-9 and J is TRBJ2-3; a possible D gene is TRBD1 (5 bases). The CDR3 contains 11 residues. Germline V gene lookup returns CDR1 SEHNR and CDR2 FQNEAQ (reference sequence). Between the trimmed V and J ends, which lost 10 bases and 9 bases, there was a span of 14 bases. CDR3 in DNA: TGTGCCACCCGAGTGGGGCAGACGCAGTATTTT. Translation gives CATRVGQTQYF.

The chain combines TRBV25-1 with TRBJ1-2; 7 bases align to TRBD1. This CDR3 has 14 amino acids. Germline CDR1 is MGHDK and CDR2 is SYGVNS. The trim removed 6 bases at V and 3 bases at J, leaving 7 bases unmatched. CDR3 region: CASSRQGLDYGYTF. CDR3 nucleotides: TGTGCCAGCAGCCGACAGGGTTTGGACTATGGCTACACCTTC.

This sequence joins TRBV6-5 and TRBJ2-4; 11 bases are a match to TRBD1. The CDR3 loop spans 14 amino acids. Germline V gene sequence: CDR1 MNHEY, CDR2 SVGAGI. Unmatched junction bases numbered 4, after V lost 4 bases and J lost 8 bases. The DNA for the CDR3 is TGTGCCAGCAGTTCCTTGGGACAGGGGGACATTCAGTACTTC. Translated, it gives CASSSLGQGDIQYF.

This clone occurred many times. The J gene is TRBJ1-6, the V gene TRBV4-1; the D is unclear. The CDR3 totals 13 residues. Trimming took 0 bases from V and 12 from J, leaving 9 bases between them. Germline V lookup: CDR1 MGHRA, CDR2 YSYEKL. Written as DNA, the CDR3 is TGCGCCAGCAGCCAAGATCCCACATTACCCCTCCACTTT. It translates to CASSQDPTLPLHF.

The chain links TRBV18 to TRBJ1-2, with 12 bases aligning to TRBD1. This CDR3 contains 14 residues. The V gene's germline CDR1 is KGHSH and CDR2 LQKENI. The V segment lost 2 bases and the J segment 6 bases; nucleotides outside the gene matches: 1. In nucleotides, the CDR3 is TGTGCCAGCTCACCAGGGACAGGGGGCAATGGCTACACCTTC. Amino acids: CASSPGTGGNGYTF.

The J gene is TRBJ2-7, the V gene TRBV19, with unresolved D. The CDR3 extends over 13 amino acids. Germline V gene lookup returns CDR1 LNHDA and CDR2 SQIVND (reference sequence). V lost 1 base, J lost 2 bases, and 6 bases lay in between. CDR3 sequence (DNA): TGTGCCAGTAGTATAGGGCACCCCTACGAGCAGTACTTC. Residues: CASSIGHPYEQYF.

This rearrangement joins TRBV5-4 to TRBJ2-5; TRBD1 matches 10 bases. V shed 4 bases, J shed 5 bases, and the junction held 11 bases outside the gene matches. CDR1 SGHNT and CDR2 YYREEE come from the germline V gene (reference sequence). The CDR3 is made up of 16 amino acids. CDR3 loop: CASSGDRGRSWETQYF. CDR3 DNA: TGTGCCAGCAGCGGAGACAGGGGGCGCAGTTGGGAGACCCAGTACTTC.

The chain has TRBV5-8 and TRBJ1-2, with 9 bases aligning to TRBD1. The germline gives CDR1 SGHTS, CDR2 YDEGEE. The CDR3 totals 16 residues. V shed 1 base, J shed 8 bases, and the junction held 12 bases outside the gene matches. In nucleotides, the CDR3 is TGTGCCAGCAGCTTGTTCGGAGGTGGGACAGGGATCGGCTACACCTTC. As protein: CASSLFGGGTGIGYTF.

The rearrangement links TRBV7-2 to TRBJ1-6; no reliable D call. Between the trimmed V and J ends, which lost 5 bases and 5 bases, there was a span of 13 bases. The length of the CDR3 is 15 residues. CDR1 and CDR2 from the germline V gene are SGHTA and FQGNSA. CDR3 sequence (DNA): TGTGCCAGCAGCCCTAGGTGGGTGGATAATTCACCCCTCCACTTT. It codes for CASSPRWVDNSPLHF.

This CDR3 reads CASREDSYSGYTF. In DNA, the CDR3 is TGTGCCAGCAGGGAAGACAGCTACAGTGGCTACACCTTC. The rearrangement links TRBV6-4 to TRBJ1-2; weak D call: TRBD1 (5 bases). This CDR3 has 13 residues. Germline CDR1 MRHNA, CDR2 SNTAGT. V gave up 6 bases and J gave up 7 bases, with 15 bases separating them.

The chain carries TRBV5-8 and TRBJ2-7, with TRBD1 as a possible D gene (5 bases). Trimming took off 7 bases at V and 6 bases at J, with 23 bases between the two ends. The CDR3 has 15 residues. Germline loops: CDR1 SGHTS, CDR2 YDEGEE. The CDR3 loop is CASYPGFRDWREQYF. In DNA, the CDR3 is TGTGCCAGCTACCCAGGGTTTAGGGATTGGCGCGAGCAGTACTTC. The variable domain in full, completed from reference TRBV5-8 and TRBJ2-7, reads EAGVTQSPTHLIKTRGQQATLRCSPISGHTSVYWYQQALGLGLQFLLWYDEGEERNRGNFPPRFSGRQFPNYSSELNVNALELEDSALYLCASYPGFRDWREQYFGPGTRLTVT.

CDR3 in amino acids: CANHTKAGKDTGELFF. CDR3 in DNA: TGCGCCAACCACACCAAAGCGGGGAAAGACACCGGGGAGCTGTTTTTT. V and J are TRBV4-1 and TRBJ2-2, with 7 nucleotides matching TRBD2. V was clipped by 10 bases and J by 3 bases; unmatched bases: 14. Germline V lookup: CDR1 MGHRA, CDR2 YSYEKL. The CDR3 runs 16 residues.

The chain combines TRBV5-1 with TRBJ1-1; D uncertain. This CDR3 has 13 residues. CDR1 and CDR2 from the germline V gene are SGHRS and YFSETQ. Trimming took off 3 bases at V and 11 bases at J, with 17 bases between the two ends. Here the CDR3 DNA reads TGCGCCAGCAGCTCCCTGGCGGGCACGGGGGCTTTCTTT. This sequence encodes CASSSLAGTGAFF. Full variable domain (missing parts from reference TRBV5-1 and TRBJ1-1): KAGVTQTPRYLIKTRGQQVTLSCSPISGHRSVSWYQQTPGQGLQFLFEYFSETQRNKGNFPGRFSGRQFSNSRSEMNVSTLELGDSALYLCASSSLAGTGAFFGQGTRLTVV.